The rows below give T cell receptor beta chains drawn from one sample of a study of blood T cell repertoires in COVID-19. The assay was immunoSEQ multiplex PCR, and TCRdb's table has in-frame clones only and misses some. Among approximately 330,000 clones listed, nearly 90% were seen once. The sequenced material came from PBMCs or T cells enriched from blood (not recorded which). The receptors derive from a woman between 25 and 40 years old who had recovered from COVID-19. CDR3s include the opening cysteine and the closing phenylalanine or tryptophan. Fields, in order: D gene, clone size, V gene, J gene, CDR3 protein, CDR3 DNA. D genes are given only for firm matches. Size is omitted from some rows. Given values are once, few, many or a class for expanded clones.

d_gene: NA; abundance: NA; v_gene: TRBV2; j_gene: TRBJ2-6; CDR3aa: CASSDYYNVLTF; CDR3nt: TGTGCCAGCAGTGACTACTACAACGTCCTGACTTTC
d_gene: NA; abundance: NA; v_gene: TRBV5-1; j_gene: TRBJ1-1; CDR3aa: CASSSGYQVTEAFF; CDR3nt: TGCGCCAGCAGCTCGGGGTACCAGGTCACTGAAGCTTTCTTT
d_gene: NA; abundance: NA; v_gene: TRBV19; j_gene: TRBJ1-1; CDR3aa: CASSITKGPTEAFF; CDR3nt: TGTGCCAGTAGTATAACCAAGGGGCCCACTGAAGCTTTCTTT
d_gene: TRBD1; abundance: NA; v_gene: TRBV24-1; j_gene: TRBJ1-4; CDR3aa: CATSDTTGGGEKLFF; CDR3nt: TGTGCCACCAGTGATACAACAGGGGGCGGCGAAAAACTGTTTTTT
d_gene: TRBD2; abundance: NA; v_gene: TRBV7-2; j_gene: TRBJ2-5; CDR3aa: CASSATSVQETQYF; CDR3nt: TGTGCCAGCAGCGCCACTAGCGTCCAAGAGACCCAGTACTTC
d_gene: TRBD2; abundance: NA; v_gene: TRBV7-2; j_gene: TRBJ2-1; CDR3aa: CASSRGLAAPRDEQFF; CDR3nt: TGTGCCAGCAGCCGGGGACTAGCGGCTCCTCGGGATGAGCAGTTCTTC
d_gene: NA; abundance: NA; v_gene: TRBV5-1; j_gene: TRBJ2-3; CDR3aa: CASSFWAGSTDTQYF; CDR3nt: TGCGCCAGCAGCTTTTGGGCAGGGTCCACAGATACGCAGTATTTT
d_gene: NA; abundance: NA; v_gene: TRBV5-6; j_gene: TRBJ2-2; CDR3aa: CASSLGLAVNTGELFF; CDR3nt: TGTGCCAGCAGCTTGGGGTTGGCAGTCAACACCGGGGAGCTGTTTTTT
d_gene: NA; abundance: NA; v_gene: TRBV4-1; j_gene: TRBJ2-4; CDR3aa: CASSLSSTGIEKNIQYF; CDR3nt: TGCGCCAGCAGCCTAAGCTCCACCGGGATCGAAAAAAACATTCAGTACTTC
d_gene: NA; abundance: NA; v_gene: TRBV18; j_gene: TRBJ2-7; CDR3aa: CASSPAGSYEQYF; CDR3nt: TGTGCCAGCTCACCAGCCGGCTCCTACGAGCAGTACTTC
d_gene: TRBD2; abundance: NA; v_gene: TRBV7-9; j_gene: TRBJ2-1; CDR3aa: CASSPGTSHNEQFF; CDR3nt: TGTGCCAGCAGCCCCGGGACTAGCCACAATGAGCAGTTCTTC
d_gene: NA; abundance: once; v_gene: TRBV5-4; j_gene: TRBJ1-5; CDR3aa: CASSSKGEGDGQPQHF; CDR3nt: TGTGCCAGCAGCTCCAAGGGGGAAGGGGACGGTCAGCCCCAGCATTTT
d_gene: NA; abundance: NA; v_gene: TRBV11-3; j_gene: TRBJ1-3; CDR3aa: CASSKGIGNTIYF; CDR3nt: TGTGCCAGCAGCAAGGGGATTGGAAACACCATATATTTT
d_gene: NA; abundance: NA; v_gene: TRBV5-4; j_gene: TRBJ1-6; CDR3aa: CASSLVQDSPLHF; CDR3nt: TGTGCCAGCAGCTTGGTTCAGGATTCACCCCTCCACTTT
d_gene: NA; abundance: NA; v_gene: TRBV6-5; j_gene: TRBJ1-1; CDR3aa: CASIAKSNTEAFF; CDR3nt: TGTGCCAGCATTGCGAAATCTAACACTGAAGCTTTCTTT
d_gene: NA; abundance: NA; v_gene: TRBV7-9; j_gene: TRBJ1-2; CDR3aa: CASSLTLRGYGYTF; CDR3nt: TGTGCCAGCAGCTTAACCCTGAGAGGCTATGGCTACACCTTC
d_gene: TRBD1; abundance: NA; v_gene: TRBV7-2; j_gene: TRBJ1-1; CDR3aa: CASSLGTGAMNTEAFF; CDR3nt: TGTGCCAGCAGCTTAGGGACAGGGGCCATGAACACTGAAGCTTTCTTT
d_gene: TRBD1; abundance: few; v_gene: TRBV10-3; j_gene: TRBJ1-2; CDR3aa: CAITEGQGAYGYTF; CDR3nt: TGTGCCATCACCGAGGGACAGGGGGCCTATGGCTACACCTTC
d_gene: TRBD1; abundance: NA; v_gene: TRBV28; j_gene: TRBJ2-7; CDR3aa: CASRARQGFPYEQYF; CDR3nt: TGTGCCAGCAGGGCCCGACAGGGGTTTCCCTACGAGCAGTACTTC
d_gene: TRBD1; abundance: NA; v_gene: TRBV6-5; j_gene: TRBJ1-3; CDR3aa: CASSYGTGYSGNTIYF; CDR3nt: TGTGCCAGCAGTTACGGGACAGGTTACTCTGGAAACACCATATATTTT
d_gene: NA; abundance: NA; v_gene: TRBV7-2; j_gene: TRBJ1-1; CDR3aa: CASGQGQDTEAFF; CDR3nt: TGTGCCAGTGGGCAGGGGCAGGACACTGAAGCTTTCTTT
d_gene: TRBD2; abundance: NA; v_gene: TRBV9; j_gene: TRBJ2-7; CDR3aa: CASSVGLSGYEQYF; CDR3nt: TGTGCCAGCAGCGTAGGGCTTAGCGGGTACGAGCAGTACTTC
d_gene: NA; abundance: NA; v_gene: TRBV19; j_gene: TRBJ1-5; CDR3aa: CASAGPNQPQHF; CDR3nt: TGTGCCAGTGCGGGGCCTAATCAGCCCCAGCATTTT
d_gene: TRBD1; abundance: NA; v_gene: TRBV6-2/TRBV6-3; j_gene: TRBJ2-2; CDR3aa: CASSRIDREAGELFF; CDR3nt: TGTGCCAGCAGCCGGATCGACAGGGAAGCCGGGGAGCTGTTTTTT
d_gene: NA; abundance: NA; v_gene: TRBV5-4; j_gene: TRBJ2-2; CDR3aa: CASSLIGGAGTGELFF; CDR3nt: TGTGCCAGCAGCTTGATTGGGGGCGCGGGCACCGGGGAGCTGTTTTTT
d_gene: TRBD2; abundance: NA; v_gene: TRBV6-4; j_gene: TRBJ2-3; CDR3aa: CASRKTSSDTQYF; CDR3nt: TGTGCCAGCAGAAAGACTAGCTCAGATACGCAGTATTTT
d_gene: NA; abundance: NA; v_gene: TRBV11-2; j_gene: TRBJ2-7; CDR3aa: CASSLEVPGFYEQYF; CDR3nt: TGTGCCAGCAGCTTAGAAGTCCCAGGGTTCTACGAGCAGTACTTC
d_gene: TRBD1; abundance: NA; v_gene: TRBV7-9; j_gene: TRBJ1-4; CDR3aa: CASSRGQGEGIEKLFF; CDR3nt: TGTGCCAGCAGCCGAGGACAGGGCGAGGGAATTGAAAAACTGTTTTTT
d_gene: NA; abundance: NA; v_gene: TRBV30; j_gene: TRBJ2-3; CDR3aa: CAWSAGASTDTQYF; CDR3nt: TGTGCCTGGAGTGCTGGGGCGAGCACAGATACGCAGTATTTT
d_gene: NA; abundance: NA; v_gene: TRBV3-1/TRBV3-2; j_gene: TRBJ2-7; CDR3aa: CASSQSPQIGYEQYF; CDR3nt: TGTGCCAGCAGCCAATCCCCACAGATTGGGTACGAGCAGTACTTC
d_gene: NA; abundance: NA; v_gene: TRBV19; j_gene: TRBJ1-2; CDR3aa: CASRTSGGAYGYTF; CDR3nt: TGTGCCAGCAGGACCTCCGGGGGAGCCTATGGCTACACCTTC
d_gene: TRBD1; abundance: once; v_gene: TRBV30; j_gene: TRBJ1-3; CDR3aa: CAWSHRGLLGNTIYF; CDR3nt: TGTGCCTGGAGTCACAGGGGTCTGCTCGGAAACACCATATATTTT
d_gene: NA; abundance: NA; v_gene: TRBV18; j_gene: TRBJ1-1; CDR3aa: CASSPTTKTPAFF; CDR3nt: TGTGCCAGCTCACCCACAACAAAAACCCCAGCTTTCTTT
d_gene: TRBD2; abundance: NA; v_gene: TRBV4-3; j_gene: TRBJ2-5; CDR3aa: CASSQEFLAGGRTQYF; CDR3nt: TGCGCCAGCAGCCAAGAGTTTTTAGCGGGAGGCCGGACCCAGTACTTC
d_gene: NA; abundance: NA; v_gene: TRBV5-1; j_gene: TRBJ1-4; CDR3aa: CASSFNSRGEKLFF; CDR3nt: TGCGCCAGCAGCTTTAATAGTAGGGGGGAAAAACTGTTTTTT